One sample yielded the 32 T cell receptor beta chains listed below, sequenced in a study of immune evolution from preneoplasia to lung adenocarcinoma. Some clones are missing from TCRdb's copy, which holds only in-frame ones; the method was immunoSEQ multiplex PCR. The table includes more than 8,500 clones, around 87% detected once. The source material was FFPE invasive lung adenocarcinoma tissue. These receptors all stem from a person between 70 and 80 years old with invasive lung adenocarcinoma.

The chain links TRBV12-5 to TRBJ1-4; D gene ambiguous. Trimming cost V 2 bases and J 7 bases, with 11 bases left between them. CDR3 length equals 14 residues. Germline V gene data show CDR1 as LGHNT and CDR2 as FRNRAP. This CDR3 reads CASGLKPRGEKLFF. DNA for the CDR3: TGTGCTAGTGGTTTGAAACCCCGAGGTGAAAAACTGTTTTTT.

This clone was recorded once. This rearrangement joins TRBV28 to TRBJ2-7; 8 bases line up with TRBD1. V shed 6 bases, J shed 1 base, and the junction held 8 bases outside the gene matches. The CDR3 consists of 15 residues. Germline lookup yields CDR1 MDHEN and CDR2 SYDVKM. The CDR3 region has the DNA TGTGCCAGCAGCCGCTCGGGACAGGATTCCTACGAGCAGTACTTC. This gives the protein CASSRSGQDSYEQYF.

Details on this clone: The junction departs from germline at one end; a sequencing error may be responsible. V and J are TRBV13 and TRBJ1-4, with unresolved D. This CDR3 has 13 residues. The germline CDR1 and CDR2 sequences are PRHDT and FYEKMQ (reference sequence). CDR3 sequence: CASGGRMNEKLFF. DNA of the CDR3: TGTGCCAGCGGCGGACGAATGAATGAAAAATTGTTTTTT. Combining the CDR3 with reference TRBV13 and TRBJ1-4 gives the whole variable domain AAGVIQSPRHLIKEKRETATLKCYPIPRHDTVYWYQQGPGQDPQFLISFYEKMQSDKGSIPDRFSAQQFSDYHSELNMSSLELGDSALYFCASGGRMNEKLFFGSGTQLSVL.

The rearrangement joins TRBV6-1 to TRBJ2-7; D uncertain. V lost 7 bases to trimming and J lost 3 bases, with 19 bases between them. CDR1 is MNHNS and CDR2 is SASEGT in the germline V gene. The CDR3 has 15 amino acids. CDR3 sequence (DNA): TGTGCCAGCAAATATTTGCTAGACTCGAGCTACGAGCAGTACTTC. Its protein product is CASKYLLDSSYEQYF.

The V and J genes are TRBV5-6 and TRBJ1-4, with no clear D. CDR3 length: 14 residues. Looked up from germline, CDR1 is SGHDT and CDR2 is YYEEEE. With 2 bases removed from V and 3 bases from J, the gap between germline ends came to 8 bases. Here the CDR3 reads CASSFGTSNEKLFF. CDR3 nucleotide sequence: TGTGCCAGCAGCTTCGGCACTTCTAATGAAAAACTGTTTTTT.

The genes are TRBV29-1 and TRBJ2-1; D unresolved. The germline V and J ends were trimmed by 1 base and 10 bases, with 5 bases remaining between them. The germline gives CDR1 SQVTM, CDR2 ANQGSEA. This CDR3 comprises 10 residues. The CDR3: CSVEVWEQFF. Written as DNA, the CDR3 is TGCAGCGTTGAAGTTTGGGAGCAGTTCTTC.

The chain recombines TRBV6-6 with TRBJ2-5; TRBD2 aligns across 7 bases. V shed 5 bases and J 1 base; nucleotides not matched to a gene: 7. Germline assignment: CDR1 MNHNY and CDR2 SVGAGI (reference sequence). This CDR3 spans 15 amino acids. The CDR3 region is CASSGSGISQETQYF. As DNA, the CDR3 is TGTGCCAGCAGTGGGAGCGGGATATCCCAAGAGACCCAGTACTTC.

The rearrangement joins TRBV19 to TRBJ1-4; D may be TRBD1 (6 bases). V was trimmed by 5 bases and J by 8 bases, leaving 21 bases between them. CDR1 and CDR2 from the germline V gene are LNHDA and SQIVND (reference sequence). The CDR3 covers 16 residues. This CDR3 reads CASSFGQILGSEKLFF. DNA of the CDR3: TGTGCCAGTAGTTTCGGACAGATTCTAGGCAGCGAAAAACTGTTTTTT.

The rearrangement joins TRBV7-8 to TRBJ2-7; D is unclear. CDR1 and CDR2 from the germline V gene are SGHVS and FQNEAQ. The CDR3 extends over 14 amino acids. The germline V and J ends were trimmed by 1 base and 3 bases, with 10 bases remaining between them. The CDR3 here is CASSLVAAVYEQYF. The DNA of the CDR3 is TGTGCCAGCAGCTTAGTGGCAGCAGTCTACGAGCAGTACTTC.

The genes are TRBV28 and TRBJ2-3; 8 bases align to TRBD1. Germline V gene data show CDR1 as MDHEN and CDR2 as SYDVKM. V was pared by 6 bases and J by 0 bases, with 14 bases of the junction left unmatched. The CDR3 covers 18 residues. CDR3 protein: CASSQTGTGLPSTDTQYF. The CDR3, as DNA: TGTGCCAGCAGCCAGACCGGGACAGGACTTCCTAGCACAGATACGCAGTATTTT.

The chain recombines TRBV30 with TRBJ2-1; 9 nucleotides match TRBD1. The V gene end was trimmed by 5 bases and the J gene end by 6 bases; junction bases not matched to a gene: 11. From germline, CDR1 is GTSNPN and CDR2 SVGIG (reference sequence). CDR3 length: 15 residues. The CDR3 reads CAWDLRDRVSNEQFF. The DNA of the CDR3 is TGTGCCTGGGATCTCCGGGACAGGGTCAGCAATGAGCAGTTCTTC.

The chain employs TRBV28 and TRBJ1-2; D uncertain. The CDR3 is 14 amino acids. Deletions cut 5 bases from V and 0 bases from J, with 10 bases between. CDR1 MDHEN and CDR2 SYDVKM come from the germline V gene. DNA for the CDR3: TGTGCCAGCAGTGGCGGAATTACTAACTATGGCTACACCTTC. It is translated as CASSGGITNYGYTF.

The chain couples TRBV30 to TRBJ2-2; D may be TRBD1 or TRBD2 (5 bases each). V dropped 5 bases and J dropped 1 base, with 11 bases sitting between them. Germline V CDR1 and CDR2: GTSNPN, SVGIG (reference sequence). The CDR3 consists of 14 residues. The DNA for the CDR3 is TGTGCCTGGGCTATGGGACGGAACACCGGGGAGCTGTTTTTT. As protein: CAWAMGRNTGELFF. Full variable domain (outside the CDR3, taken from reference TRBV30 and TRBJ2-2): SQTIHQWPATLVQPVGSPLSLECTVEGTSNPNLYWYRQAAGRGLQLLFYSVGIGQISSEVPQNLSASRPQDRQFILSSKKLLLSDSGFYLCAWAMGRNTGELFFGEGSRLTVL.

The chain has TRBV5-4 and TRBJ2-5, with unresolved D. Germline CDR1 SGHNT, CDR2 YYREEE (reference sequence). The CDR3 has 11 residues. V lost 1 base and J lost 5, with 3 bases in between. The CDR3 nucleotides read TGTGCCAGCAGCTTGTCGGAGACCCAGTACTTC. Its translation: CASSLSETQYF.

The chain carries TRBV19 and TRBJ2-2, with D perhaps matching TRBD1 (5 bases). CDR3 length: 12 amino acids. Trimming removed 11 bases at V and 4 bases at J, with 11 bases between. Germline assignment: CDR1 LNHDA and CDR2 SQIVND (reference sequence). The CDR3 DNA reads TGTGCCGGAACGACAGCCACCGGGGAGCTGTTTTTT. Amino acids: CAGTTATGELFF.

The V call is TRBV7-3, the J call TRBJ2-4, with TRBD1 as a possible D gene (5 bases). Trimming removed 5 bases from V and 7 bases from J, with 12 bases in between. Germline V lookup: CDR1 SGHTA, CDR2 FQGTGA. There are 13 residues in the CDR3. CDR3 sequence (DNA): TGTGCCAGCAGCCCCAACCCAGGGAACATTCAGTACTTC. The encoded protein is CASSPNPGNIQYF.

CDR3 loop: CASSRIGMEKLFF. The CDR3 region has the DNA TGTGCCAGCAGCCGGATTGGGATGGAAAAACTGTTTTTT. This chain links TRBV27 with TRBJ1-4; D gene unclear. The CDR3 totals 13 residues. V lost 6 bases and J lost 8, with 13 bases in between. CDR1 is MNHEY and CDR2 is SMNVEV in the germline V gene (reference sequence).

CDR3 loop: CAWAEQAVAIYF. The DNA for the CDR3 is TGTGCCTGGGCGGAACAGGCTGTCGCCATATATTTT. V is TRBV30 and J is TRBJ1-3, with D maybe TRBD1 (5 bases). Trimming took off 5 bases at V and 11 bases at J, with 16 bases between the two ends. This CDR3 is built from 12 residues. Germline CDR1 and CDR2: GTSNPN and SVGIG (reference sequence).

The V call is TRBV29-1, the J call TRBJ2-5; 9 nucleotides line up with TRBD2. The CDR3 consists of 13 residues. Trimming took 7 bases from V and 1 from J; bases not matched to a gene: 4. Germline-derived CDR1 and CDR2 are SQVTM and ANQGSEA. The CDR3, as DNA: TGCAGCGGTGCGACTAGCGGCCAAGAGACCCAGTACTTC. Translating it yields CSGATSGQETQYF.

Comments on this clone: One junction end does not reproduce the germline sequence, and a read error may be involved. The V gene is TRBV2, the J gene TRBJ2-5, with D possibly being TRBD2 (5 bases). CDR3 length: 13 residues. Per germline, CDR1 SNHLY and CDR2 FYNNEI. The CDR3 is CASSGVGHEIQYF. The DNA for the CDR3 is TGTGCCAGCAGCGGGGTCGGCCACGAGATCCAGTACTTC.

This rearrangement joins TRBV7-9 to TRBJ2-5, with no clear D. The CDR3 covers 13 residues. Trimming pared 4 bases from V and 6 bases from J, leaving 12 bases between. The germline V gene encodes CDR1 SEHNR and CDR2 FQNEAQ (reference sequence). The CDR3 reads CASSSPVEQTQYF. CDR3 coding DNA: TGTGCCAGCAGCTCGCCGGTAGAACAGACCCAGTACTTC. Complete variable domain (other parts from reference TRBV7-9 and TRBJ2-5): DTGVSQNPRHKITKRGQNVTFRCDPISEHNRLYWYRQTLGQGPEFLTYFQNEAQLEKSRLLSDRFSAERPKGSFSTLEIQRTEQGDSAMYLCASSSPVEQTQYFGPGTRLLVL.

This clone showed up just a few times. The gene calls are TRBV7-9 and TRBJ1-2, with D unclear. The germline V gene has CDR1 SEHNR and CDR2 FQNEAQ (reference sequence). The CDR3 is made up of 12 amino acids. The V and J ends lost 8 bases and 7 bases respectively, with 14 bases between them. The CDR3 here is CASAPSEGGYTF. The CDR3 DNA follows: TGTGCCAGCGCACCGAGCGAGGGTGGCTACACCTTC.

CDR3 DNA sequence: TGTGCCAGCAAACAGGGAGGGGGGATCACAGATACGCAGTATTTT. Translating it yields CASKQGGGITDTQYF. The rearrangement links TRBV2 to TRBJ2-3, with a tentative D call TRBD2 (7 bases). Trimming pared 7 bases from V and 2 bases from J, leaving 16 bases between. CDR3 size: 15 residues. Germline values: CDR1 SNHLY, CDR2 FYNNEI.

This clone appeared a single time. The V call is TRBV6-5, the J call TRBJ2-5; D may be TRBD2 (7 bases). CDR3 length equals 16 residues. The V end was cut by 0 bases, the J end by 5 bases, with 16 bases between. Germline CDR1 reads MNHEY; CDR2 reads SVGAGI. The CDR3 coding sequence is TGTGCCAGCAGTTACTCGTGGGGGGGACAATGGGAGACCCAGTACTTC. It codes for CASSYSWGGQWETQYF.

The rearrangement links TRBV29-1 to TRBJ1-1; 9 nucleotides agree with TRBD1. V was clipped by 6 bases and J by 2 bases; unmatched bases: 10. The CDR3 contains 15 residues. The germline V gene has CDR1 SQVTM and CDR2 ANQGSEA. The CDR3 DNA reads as TGCAGCGTCGAACAGGGGGCGGTAGTTAACACTGAAGCTTTCTTT. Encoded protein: CSVEQGAVVNTEAFF.

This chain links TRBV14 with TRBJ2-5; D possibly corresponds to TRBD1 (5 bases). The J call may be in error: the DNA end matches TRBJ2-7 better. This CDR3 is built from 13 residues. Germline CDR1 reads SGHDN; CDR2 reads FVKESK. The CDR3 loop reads CASSKTVPYEQYF. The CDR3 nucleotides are TGTGCCAGCAGCAAGACAGTACCCTACGAGCAGTACTTC.

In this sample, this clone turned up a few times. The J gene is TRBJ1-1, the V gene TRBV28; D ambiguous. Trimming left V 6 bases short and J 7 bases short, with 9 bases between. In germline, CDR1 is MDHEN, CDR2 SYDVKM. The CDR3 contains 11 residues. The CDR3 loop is CASSAAFEAFF. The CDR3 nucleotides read TGTGCCAGCAGCGCAGCATTTGAAGCTTTCTTT.

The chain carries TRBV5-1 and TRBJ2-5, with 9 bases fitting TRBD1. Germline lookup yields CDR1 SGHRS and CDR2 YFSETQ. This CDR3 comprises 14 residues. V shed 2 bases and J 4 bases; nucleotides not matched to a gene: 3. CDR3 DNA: TGCGCCAGCAGCTTACAGGGGGCGCGAGAGACCCAGTACTTC. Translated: CASSLQGARETQYF.

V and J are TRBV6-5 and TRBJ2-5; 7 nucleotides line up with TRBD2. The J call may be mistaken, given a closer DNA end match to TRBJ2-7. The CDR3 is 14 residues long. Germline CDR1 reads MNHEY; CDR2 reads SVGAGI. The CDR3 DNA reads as TGTGCCAGCAGCCAATCGGAGGGAGGGCACGAGCAGTACTTC. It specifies CASSQSEGGHEQYF.

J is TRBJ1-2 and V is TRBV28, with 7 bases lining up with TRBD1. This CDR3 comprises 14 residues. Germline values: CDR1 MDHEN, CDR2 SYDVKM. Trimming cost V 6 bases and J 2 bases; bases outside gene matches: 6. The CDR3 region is CASRLDRSNYGYTF. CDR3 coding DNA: TGTGCCAGCAGGCTGGACAGGAGCAACTATGGCTACACCTTC.

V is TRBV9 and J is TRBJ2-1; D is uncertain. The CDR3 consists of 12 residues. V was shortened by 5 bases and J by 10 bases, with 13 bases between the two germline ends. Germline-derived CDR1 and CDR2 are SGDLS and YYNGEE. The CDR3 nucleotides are TGTGCCAGCAGTGGCGGTAGTATCGAGCAGTTCTTC. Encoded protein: CASSGGSIEQFF.

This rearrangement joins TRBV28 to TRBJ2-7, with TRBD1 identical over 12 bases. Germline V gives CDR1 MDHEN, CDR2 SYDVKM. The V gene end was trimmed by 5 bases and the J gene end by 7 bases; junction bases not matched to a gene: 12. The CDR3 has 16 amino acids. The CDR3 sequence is CASSPRPGQGAREQYF. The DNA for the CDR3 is TGTGCCAGCAGTCCGCGCCCGGGACAGGGGGCTCGGGAGCAGTACTTC.